This T cell receptor beta chain is from a study of Graves' ophthalmopathy and Graves' hyperthyroidism. RNA transcripts yielded amplified TCR beta CDR3 regions. Second-round multiplex PCR came after a first-round RT-PCR that employed HTBI primers. TCRdb used MiXCR to reprocess the multiplex PCR reads, holding one entry per CDR3 protein. Counted here are approximately 1.2 million distinct CDR3 sequences, about 38% occurring once; the ten biggest clones make up roughly 10%. This CDR3 region has 14 residues. The ends were cut back, 3 bases at V and 5 bases at J, with 13 bases in the middle. The V gene's germline CDR1 is MNHEY and CDR2 SVGEGT. This clonotype was seen a few times.

This receptor was obtained from an adult man with Graves' hyperthyroidism. The chain links TRBV6-2 or TRBV6-3 to TRBJ2-5, with D perhaps TRBD1 or TRBD2 (5 bases each). The sample consisted of peripheral blood or thyroid tissue (not recorded which). CDR3 coding DNA: TGTGCCAGCAGTTATTCTTGGGGGTGGGAGACCCAGTACTTC. Translation: CASSYSWGWETQYF.